This TCR beta chain was identified in a study of liver allograft versus peripheral blood T cells. About the study: Hepatic allograft T cell receptor repertoires were evaluated relative to those present in recipients' peripheral blood. General study findings and limits: Reports indicated that T cell receptor repertoires inside liver allografts differed from those in peripheral blood.

TCRdb itself ran the reads through MiXCR, one entry per CDR3 protein. The sample records about 1,600 distinct CDR3 sequences, roughly 15% being singletons. This clonotype is classed as medium-sized. Its target is unknown. The TCR was taken from a human patient who had a liver transplant. Some T cells may be provided by the graft donor.

CDR3 residues: CASRRFNTEAFF. The CDR3 nucleotides are TGTGCCAGCAGGCGATTTAACACTGAAGCTTTCTTT. The chain employs TRBV28 and TRBJ1-1; D gene uncertain. The length of the CDR3 is 12 residues. Trimming left V 6 bases short and J 2 bases short, with 7 bases between. Germline V CDR1 and CDR2: MDHEN, SYDVKM.